The 8 T cell receptor beta chains below all came from one sample that was sequenced in a study of OX40 agonist ivuxolimab in advanced cancers. The protocol was immunoSEQ multiplex PCR, while the TCRdb copy is restricted to in-frame clones and leaves out a portion. The data show roughly 67,000 clones, around 87% seen once. The starting material was CD4+ or CD8+ T cells sorted from blood, obtained in a trial of the OX40 agonist ivuxolimab. The receptors come from an adult with an advanced solid tumor such as melanoma, head and neck, liver or kidney cancer.

The gene calls are TRBV2 and TRBJ1-2; tentatively, D is TRBD1 (6 bases). V was pared by 0 bases and J by 8 bases, with 16 bases between. Germline V gene lookup returns CDR1 SNHLY and CDR2 FYNNEI. The CDR3 length is 15 residues. The CDR3 loop is CASSEASGGVGGYTF. CDR3 sequence (DNA): TGTGCCAGCAGTGAAGCCTCGGGGGGCGTAGGGGGCTACACCTTC.

The genes are TRBV18 and TRBJ1-5; D remains unclear. V was cut by 3 bases and J by 4 bases, with 7 bases left in between. This CDR3 has 13 residues. Germline V lookup: CDR1 KGHSH, CDR2 LQKENI. CDR3 region: CASSPSGNQPQHF. Written as DNA, the CDR3 is TGTGCCAGCTCACCGTCGGGTAATCAGCCCCAGCATTTT.

V is TRBV5-1 and J is TRBJ2-5; the D gene is possibly TRBD1 (6 bases). Germline CDR1 reads SGHRS; CDR2 reads YFSETQ. The V end was cut by 0 bases, the J end by 4 bases, with 10 bases between. The CDR3 runs 14 residues. CDR3 sequence: CASSLDRVGETQYF. For the CDR3, the DNA is TGCGCCAGCAGCTTGGACAGGGTGGGAGAGACCCAGTACTTC. The entire variable domain, with the rest obtained from reference TRBV5-1 and TRBJ2-5, is as follows: KAGVTQTPRYLIKTRGQQVTLSCSPISGHRSVSWYQQTPGQGLQFLFEYFSETQRNKGNFPGRFSGRQFSNSRSEMNVSTLELGDSALYLCASSLDRVGETQYFGPGTRLLVL.

This clone was counted once. The chain recombines TRBV7-2 with TRBJ1-3, with D possibly TRBD1 on 5 matching bases. Germline CDR1 and CDR2: SGHTA and FQGNSA. The CDR3 runs to 16 residues. V lost 3 bases and J 0 bases, leaving 12 bases between the germline ends. This chain's CDR3 is CASSLGLLSSGNTIYF. The CDR3 DNA reads as TGTGCCAGCAGCTTGGGACTCCTGAGCTCTGGAAACACCATATATTTT.

V and J are TRBV11-2 and TRBJ2-1; TRBD2 matches at 9 bases. Per germline, CDR1 SGHAT and CDR2 FQNNGV. The CDR3 runs 19 residues. V shed 4 bases and J 4 bases; nucleotides not matched to a gene: 17. The CDR3 nucleotides read TGTGCCAGCAGCTCTGCCCTTCCCAATCTAGCGGGGTATTACAATGAGCAGTTCTTC. It encodes CASSSALPNLAGYYNEQFF. The full variable domain, rest sourced from reference TRBV11-2 and TRBJ2-1, is EAGVAQSPRYKIIEKRQSVAFWCNPISGHATLYWYQQILGQGPKLLIQFQNNGVVDDSQLPKDRFSAERLKGVDSTLKIQPAKLEDSAVYLCASSSALPNLAGYYNEQFFGPGTRLTVL.

The J gene is TRBJ2-4, the V gene TRBV5-1; TRBD1 might be the D (6 bases). Between the trimmed V and J ends, which lost 2 bases and 1 base, there was a span of 7 bases. Germline CDR1 SGHRS, CDR2 YFSETQ. This CDR3 is built from 14 residues. DNA for the CDR3: TGCGCCAGCAGCTTCGACAGGGCCAAAAACATTCAGTACTTC. Translation: CASSFDRAKNIQYF.

The rearrangement uses TRBV6-5 and TRBJ2-7; 9 bases map to TRBD1. The CDR3 covers 15 residues. V dropped 0 bases and J dropped 1; count of bases not matched to a gene: 1. Per germline, CDR1 MNHEY and CDR2 SVGAGI. The CDR3 spells CASSYSGTGSYEQYF. The CDR3 bases are TGTGCCAGCAGTTACTCCGGGACAGGGTCCTACGAGCAGTACTTC.

V and J are TRBV7-9 and TRBJ2-2; no firm D call. CDR3 length equals 13 residues. The ends were cut back, 0 bases at V and 5 bases at J, with 4 bases in the middle. Per germline, CDR1 SEHNR and CDR2 FQNEAQ (reference sequence). In DNA form, the CDR3 reads TGTGCCAGCAGCTTAGCGGGAACCGGGGAGCTGTTTTTT. Its protein is CASSLAGTGELFF.